A selection of T cell receptor beta chains follows, all from one sample in a study of blood T cells in healthy people across ages. TCRdb redid the calling of the 5' RACE reads with MiXCR, one entry per CDR3 protein. The sample holds about 1.8 million distinct CDR3 sequences, about 49% seen once. Sequencing was done on a sample of blood. These receptors were obtained from a middle-aged woman in good health. The CDR3 runs from the conserved cysteine through the conserved F or W. The order of the fields is CDR3 length, J gene, V gene, D gene, CDR3 protein. A D gene is named only where the DNA matches it firmly.

length: 14
J: TRBJ2-1
V: TRBV5-5
D: .
CDR3: CASSQPRAESEQFF

length: 17
J: TRBJ2-7
V: TRBV25-1
D: .
CDR3: CASSETLPSTLSYEQYF

length: 15
J: .
V: TRBV7-2
D: TRBD1
CDR3: CASSSTPGQWDEQYF

length: 15
J: TRBJ2-5
V: TRBV12-3/TRBV12-4
D: TRBD2
CDR3: CASSNSGGVLETQYF

length: 14
J: TRBJ2-7
V: TRBV11-2
D: TRBD2
CDR3: CASSDSGGTYEQYF

length: 16
J: TRBJ2-3
V: TRBV7-2
D: TRBD2
CDR3: CASSLDGLAGLDTQYF

length: 17
J: TRBJ2-1
V: TRBV10-2
D: TRBD2
CDR3: CASSTIAGGSSFYEQFF

length: 16
J: TRBJ2-1
V: TRBV28
D: TRBD1
CDR3: CASTVVGQGHVNEQFF

length: 18
J: TRBJ2-1
V: TRBV12-3/TRBV12-4
D: TRBD1
CDR3: CASSLRVPVARGRDEQFF

length: 12
J: TRBJ1-2
V: TRBV27
D: .
CDR3: CARYRSGGGYTF

length: 15
J: TRBJ1-6
V: TRBV6-2/TRBV6-3
D: .
CDR3: CASIRNPGKGSPLHF

length: 13
J: TRBJ2-4
V: TRBV28
D: .
CDR3: CASSLTPKNIQYF

length: 13
J: TRBJ2-5
V: TRBV7-2
D: .
CDR3: CASSLVQGGAQYF

length: 14
J: TRBJ1-2
V: TRBV25-1
D: TRBD1
CDR3: CASSVQGGDYGYTF

length: 13
J: TRBJ2-3
V: TRBV5-1
D: .
CDR3: CASSFQGTDTQYF

length: 13
J: TRBJ2-7
V: TRBV18
D: .
CDR3: CASSPRSPYEQYF

length: 13
J: TRBJ2-7
V: TRBV28
D: .
CDR3: CASSLQGNDEQYF

length: 14
J: TRBJ2-1
V: TRBV11-2
D: .
CDR3: CASSLDSSRHEQFF

length: 14
J: TRBJ2-5
V: TRBV7-2
D: .
CDR3: CASRPRVQGETQYF

length: 14
J: TRBJ1-2
V: TRBV28
D: TRBD1
CDR3: CASRKTGVGHGYTF

length: 13
J: TRBJ2-3
V: TRBV6-6
D: .
CDR3: CASTVGDTDTQYF

length: 18
J: TRBJ1-4
V: TRBV7-3
D: .
CDR3: CASSFLPSGVWSWEKLFF

length: 17
J: TRBJ2-1
V: TRBV7-2
D: TRBD2
CDR3: CASSLGGSGGAYNEQFF

length: 13
J: TRBJ2-7
V: TRBV6-2/TRBV6-3
D: .
CDR3: CASSYSEGNEQYF

length: 17
J: TRBJ2-1
V: TRBV9
D: TRBD1
CDR3: CASSEPRTGSSYNEQFF

length: 13
J: TRBJ2-7
V: TRBV7-2
D: .
CDR3: CASSFMGVVEQYF

length: 18
J: TRBJ2-1
V: TRBV28
D: TRBD1
CDR3: CASSRVSTGRGGFGEQFF

length: 16
J: TRBJ2-1
V: TRBV9
D: TRBD1
CDR3: CASSVQTGRSYNEQFF

length: 15
J: TRBJ2-3
V: TRBV20-1
D: .
CDR3: CSSETIGVTTDTQYF